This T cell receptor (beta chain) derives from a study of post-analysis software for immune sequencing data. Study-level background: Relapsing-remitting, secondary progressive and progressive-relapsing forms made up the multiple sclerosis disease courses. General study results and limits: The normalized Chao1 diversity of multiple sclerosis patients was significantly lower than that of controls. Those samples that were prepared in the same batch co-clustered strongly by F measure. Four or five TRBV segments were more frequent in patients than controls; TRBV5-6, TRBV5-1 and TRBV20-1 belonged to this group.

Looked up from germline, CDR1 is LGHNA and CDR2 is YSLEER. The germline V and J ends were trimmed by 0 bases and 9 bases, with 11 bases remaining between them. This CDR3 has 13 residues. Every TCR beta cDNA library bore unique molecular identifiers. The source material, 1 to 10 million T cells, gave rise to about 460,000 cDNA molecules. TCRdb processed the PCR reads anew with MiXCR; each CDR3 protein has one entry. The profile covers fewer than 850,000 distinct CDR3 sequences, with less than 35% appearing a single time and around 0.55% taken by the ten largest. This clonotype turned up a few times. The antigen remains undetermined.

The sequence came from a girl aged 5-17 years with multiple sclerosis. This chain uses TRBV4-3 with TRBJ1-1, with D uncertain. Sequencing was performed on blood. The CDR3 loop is CASSQDYGRKAFF. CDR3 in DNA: TGCGCCAGCAGCCAAGATTACGGCAGGAAAGCTTTCTTT.